This T cell receptor (beta chain) was documented in a study of T cell responses to AZD1222 COVID-19 vaccine. As for the study in general: Doses given second, at about 4 or about 12 weeks, were pooled. Study-wide results and limits: Spike-specific TCRs gained breadth and depth after people received two AZD1222 doses. Targets within unmutated variant regions were reportedly found for nearly half of spike-specific TCRs. White British donors predominated, females outnumbered males, and clonal diversity was possibly underestimated.

Details on this clone: What it binds is unknown.

Profiled with immunoSEQ multiplex PCR; TCRdb holds only in-frame clones, not every one. This sample carries 140,000 to 150,000 clones, 80% to 95% of them seen once, and the ten largest clones take approximately 1.7%. The receptor's source is an adult in good health. The material sequenced was peripheral blood, taken on day 0 of AZD1222 vaccination.

CDR3 DNA: TGTGCCAGCAGCTTGTGGAGTGGGGAAGGCTACACCTTC. Its translation is CASSLWSGEGYTF. J is TRBJ1-2 and V is TRBV5-4; D ambiguous. Trimming took 1 base from V and 8 from J, leaving 12 bases between them. Germline V gene lookup returns CDR1 SGHNT and CDR2 YYREEE (reference sequence). The CDR3 runs to 13 residues.